Below, 19 T cell receptor beta chains from the same sample are listed, as sequenced in a study of blood T cell repertoires in COVID-19. TCRdb's copy holds only in-frame clones and misses some; the assay was immunoSEQ multiplex PCR. The sample has roughly 110,000 clones; 85% to 90% are singletons. The specimen sequenced was peripheral blood. Receptor source: a woman aged 45-65 years with acute or convalescent COVID-19.

The V gene is TRBV19, the J gene TRBJ1-5, with 8 bases identical to TRBD1. The CDR3 is 15 amino acids. CDR1 and CDR2 from the germline V gene are LNHDA and SQIVND (reference sequence). With V trimmed by 9 bases and J by 0 bases, 7 bases remained unmatched. The CDR3 DNA reads TGTGCCAGCGCAACGGGACAGGTTAGCAATCAGCCCCAGCATTTT. Translating gives CASATGQVSNQPQHF.

The rearrangement links TRBV6-5 to TRBJ2-5, with 7 bases aligning to TRBD1. V shed 8 bases and J 5 bases; nucleotides not matched to a gene: 8. CDR3 size: 13 residues. From germline, CDR1 is MNHEY and CDR2 SVGAGI. The CDR3 is CASGRGTLETQYF. In DNA form, the CDR3 reads TGTGCCAGCGGCAGGGGGACCCTGGAGACCCAGTACTTC.

The chain joins TRBV19 to TRBJ2-3; the D is unclear. This CDR3 comprises 13 residues. Germline loops: CDR1 LNHDA, CDR2 SQIVND (reference sequence). Trimming took off 5 bases at V and 0 bases at J, with 6 bases between the two ends. CDR3 loop: CASSLTSTDTQYF. DNA for the CDR3: TGTGCCAGTAGTTTAACAAGCACAGATACGCAGTATTTT.

This clone is a singleton in its sample. This chain links TRBV6-5 with TRBJ1-5, with TRBD1 identical over 7 bases. The CDR3 is 15 amino acids. Germline loops: CDR1 MNHEY, CDR2 SVGAGI. Trimming cost V 6 bases and J 4 bases; bases outside gene matches: 9. The CDR3 coding sequence is TGTGCCAGCAGGTCCGGGACAGCGTTTAATCAGCCCCAGCATTTT. This encodes CASRSGTAFNQPQHF.

CDR3 coding DNA: TGTGCCAGCAGCTTCTGGACAGGGACTGGGGCCAACGTCCTGACTTTC. This codes for CASSFWTGTGANVLTF. The chain has TRBV9 and TRBJ2-6; TRBD1 matches 8 bases. The junction had 5 bases not matched to a gene; V was cut back by 4 bases and J by 2 bases. From germline, CDR1 is SGDLS and CDR2 YYNGEE. The CDR3 extends over 16 amino acids.

The chain joins TRBV5-4 to TRBJ2-2, with D possibly matching TRBD1 (6 bases). The CDR3 extends over 16 amino acids. Germline CDR1 reads SGHNT; CDR2 reads YYREEE (reference sequence). Trimming took 6 bases from V and 3 from J, leaving 18 bases between them. This chain's CDR3 is CASNAGLGADTGELFF. Written as DNA, the CDR3 is TGTGCCAGCAACGCCGGGTTGGGGGCGGACACCGGGGAGCTGTTTTTT.

V gene TRBV27 combines with J gene TRBJ2-3, with 15 bases fitting TRBD2. The CDR3 consists of 19 residues. Germline CDR1 reads MNHEY; CDR2 reads SMNVEV (reference sequence). Germline trimming cut 4 bases from V and 5 bases from J; bases unmatched to any gene: 13. The CDR3 spells CASSSIYPGLAGGRDTQYF. Here the CDR3 DNA reads TGTGCCAGCAGTTCCATATATCCGGGACTAGCGGGGGGTAGAGATACGCAGTATTTT.

This clone showed up just once. The chain combines TRBV6-5 with TRBJ2-7; D remains ambiguous. V lost 0 bases, J lost 4 bases, and 7 bases lay in between. Germline V CDR1 and CDR2: MNHEY, SVGAGI. The CDR3 loop spans 13 amino acids. The chain's CDR3 is CASSYSNKYEQYF. The CDR3 DNA reads TGTGCCAGCAGTTACTCGAACAAATACGAGCAGTACTTC.

The genes are TRBV2 and TRBJ1-4; D is perhaps TRBD1 (6 bases). The germline gives CDR1 SNHLY, CDR2 FYNNEI. Trimming pared 1 base from V and 4 bases from J, leaving 10 bases between. CDR3 length equals 15 residues. The CDR3 region is CASSEEGGFNEKLFF. CDR3 bases: TGTGCCAGCAGTGAAGAGGGGGGGTTTAATGAAAAACTGTTTTTT. Complete variable domain (other parts from reference TRBV2 and TRBJ1-4): EPEVTQTPSHQVTQMGQEVILRCVPISNHLYFYWYRQILGQKVEFLVSFYNNEISEKSEIFDDQFSVERPDGSNFTLKIRSTKLEDSAMYFCASSEEGGFNEKLFFGSGTQLSVL.

CDR3 DNA sequence: TGTGCCAGCAGCTGGGCAGCCGGGACAGATGGCTACACCTTC. Translated: CASSWAAGTDGYTF. The chain recombines TRBV4-2 with TRBJ1-2; TRBD1 aligns across 7 bases. The V gene's germline CDR1 is LGHNA and CDR2 YNFKEQ. This CDR3 has 14 residues. V was clipped by 5 bases and J by 6 bases; unmatched bases: 9.

This clone has only one observation. The chain joins TRBV7-6 to TRBJ2-7, with D possibly being TRBD2 (6 bases). Germline-derived CDR1 and CDR2 are SGHVS and FNYEAQ. This CDR3 contains 15 residues. Trimming removed 4 bases from V and 1 base from J, with 14 bases in between. CDR3 residues: CASSSFGGLSYEQYF. The CDR3 DNA reads TGTGCCAGCAGCTCATTCGGGGGTCTGTCCTACGAGCAGTACTTC.

The chain links TRBV4-3 to TRBJ1-1; TRBD1 matches 7 bases. V lost 0 bases, J lost 3 bases, and 4 bases stayed unmatched. CDR1 and CDR2 from the germline V gene are LGHNA and YSLEER. CDR3 length: 15 amino acids. The CDR3 DNA reads TGCGCCAGCAGCCAAGACCGGGACAGAGACACTGAAGCTTTCTTT. As protein: CASSQDRDRDTEAFF.

The V and J genes are TRBV24-1 and TRBJ1-4, with D unresolved. V lost 7 bases and J 8 bases, leaving 25 bases between the germline ends. The CDR3 length is 17 residues. Germline CDR1 KGHDR, CDR2 SFDVKD. CDR3 DNA: TGTGCCACCAGGCCCCCCGGCCCCAGGAAAGGCCTAGAAAAACTGTTTTTT. This codes for CATRPPGPRKGLEKLFF.

This chain joins TRBV11-2 and TRBJ1-1; TRBD1 might be the D (5 bases). Germline V gives CDR1 SGHAT, CDR2 FQNNGV. The CDR3 runs to 15 residues. With 4 bases removed from V and 3 bases from J, the gap between germline ends came to 15 bases. The CDR3 is CASSSLSGGYTEAFF. The CDR3 nucleotides are TGTGCCAGCAGCTCCCTATCGGGGGGATACACTGAAGCTTTCTTT.

J is TRBJ1-5 and V is TRBV5-6; D gene ambiguous. This CDR3 has 13 amino acids. The germline gives CDR1 SGHDT, CDR2 YYEEEE. V lost 0 bases and J lost 5, with 6 bases in between. The CDR3 DNA sequence: TGTGCCAGCAGCTTGGCCGGGGATCAGCCCCAGCATTTT. This translates into CASSLAGDQPQHF.

The V gene is TRBV24-1, the J gene TRBJ2-3; D perhaps matches TRBD1 (6 bases). CDR3 size: 13 residues. Germline V gives CDR1 KGHDR, CDR2 SFDVKD. Trimming took off 5 bases at V and 5 bases at J, with 10 bases between the two ends. Here the CDR3 reads CATSANRVDTQYF. CDR3 DNA: TGTGCCACCAGTGCCAACAGGGTAGATACGCAGTATTTT.

The J gene is TRBJ2-4, the V gene TRBV19, with 10 bases identical to TRBD1. The J segment lost 0 bases and the V segment lost 9 bases, leaving 5 bases of the junction unmatched. The CDR3 runs 15 residues. The germline CDR1 and CDR2 sequences are LNHDA and SQIVND (reference sequence). As DNA, the CDR3 is TGTGCCAGCCCTGACAGGGGGCCAGCCAAAAACATTCAGTACTTC. This sequence encodes CASPDRGPAKNIQYF.

The chain recombines TRBV10-1 with TRBJ1-6; D remains unclear. Germline loops: CDR1 WNHNN, CDR2 SYGVQD (reference sequence). The CDR3 extends over 13 amino acids. V lost 3 bases to trimming and J lost 9 bases, with 9 bases between them. CDR3: CASSESNGSPLHF. In DNA form, the CDR3 reads TGCGCCAGCAGTGAATCCAACGGTTCACCCCTCCACTTT.

J is TRBJ2-1 and V is TRBV3-1 (or the pseudogene TRBV3-2); TRBD2 aligns across 12 bases. Germline-derived CDR1 and CDR2 are LGHDT and YNNKEL (reference sequence). CDR3 size: 15 residues. V was pared by 4 bases and J by 8 bases, with 6 bases of the junction left unmatched. CDR3 amino acids: CASSPRSSGRDEQFF. The CDR3, as DNA: TGTGCCAGCAGCCCCCGATCTAGCGGGAGGGATGAGCAGTTCTTC.